Each of the 10 T cell receptor beta chains below was sequenced from the same sample in a study of blood T cells in healthy people across ages. Then a second PCR, running roughly 7 to 11 cycles, was carried out with a sample-barcoded 5' primer and a J-beta primer mix. Via MiXCR, TCRdb re-called the 5' RACE reads, giving one row per CDR3 protein. In the table there are approximately 770,000 distinct CDR3 sequences, roughly 60% of which are singletons. Specimen: blood. These TCRs come from a man aged 25 to 45 in good health.

The chain combines TRBV27 with TRBJ1-2; D is possibly TRBD1 (6 bases). Germline CDR1 is MNHEY and CDR2 is SMNVEV (reference sequence). The CDR3 is made up of 15 amino acids. The ends were cut back, 5 bases at V and 3 bases at J, with 16 bases in the middle. The chain's CDR3 is CASSGHREGDYGYTF. In DNA, the CDR3 is TGTGCCAGCAGTGGGCACAGGGAGGGTGACTATGGCTACACCTTC.

This clonotype was picked up one time. V usage is TRBV4-1 and J usage is TRBJ1-1; D is ambiguous. This CDR3 has 14 amino acids. Trimming cost V 0 bases and J 6 bases, with 11 bases left between them. CDR1 is MGHRA and CDR2 is YSYEKL in the germline V gene. The CDR3 loop reads CASSQEVEVAEAFF. In DNA, the CDR3 is TGCGCCAGCAGCCAAGAGGTGGAAGTAGCTGAAGCTTTCTTT.

The CDR3 loop is CASARGGPPYEQYF. The CDR3, as DNA: TGTGCCAGTGCCCGGGGCGGGCCCCCCTACGAGCAGTACTTC. The V gene is TRBV19, the J gene TRBJ2-7; D may be TRBD1 or TRBD2 (5 bases each). V was cut by 8 bases and J by 2 bases, with 16 bases left in between. The CDR3 covers 14 residues. Germline V gene data show CDR1 as LNHDA and CDR2 as SQIVND (reference sequence).

This clonotype came up a few times. The chain links TRBV10-3 to TRBJ2-5; 9 positions match TRBD2. The CDR3 totals 13 residues. V shed 8 bases and J 5 bases; nucleotides not matched to a gene: 6. CDR1 and CDR2 (germline): ENHRY, SYGVKD. CDR3 sequence reads: CAISGGRAETQYF. CDR3 nucleotide sequence: TGTGCCATCTCAGGCGGGAGGGCTGAGACCCAGTACTTC.

The sample holds a few counts of this clonotype. The chain recombines TRBV3-1 with TRBJ2-5; 10 bases map to TRBD1. CDR3 length equals 15 residues. With 6 bases clipped from V and 5 bases from J, the junction kept 9 bases outside the gene matches. CDR1 and CDR2 (germline): LGHDT, YNNKEL (reference sequence). CDR3: CASRHDRGLGETQYF. As DNA, the CDR3 is TGTGCCAGCAGACATGACAGGGGGCTTGGGGAGACCCAGTACTTC.

This clonotype was seen a handful of times. This chain connects TRBV3-1 to TRBJ1-1; unclear D gene. The V and J ends lost 9 bases and 6 bases respectively, with 14 bases between them. This CDR3 is 12 amino acids long. CDR1 and CDR2 from the germline V gene are LGHDT and YNNKEL (reference sequence). The CDR3 sequence is CASHSPRAEAFF. CDR3 DNA: TGTGCCAGTCACTCCCCGAGGGCTGAAGCTTTCTTT.

The chain links TRBV24-1 to TRBJ2-5; 7 positions agree with TRBD2. V was pared by 7 bases and J by 2 bases, with 3 bases of the junction left unmatched. The CDR3 covers 13 residues. Germline CDR1 and CDR2: KGHDR and SFDVKD. CDR3 amino acids: CATRASGQETQYF. DNA for the CDR3: TGTGCCACCAGGGCTAGCGGACAAGAGACCCAGTACTTC.

The chain employs TRBV7-2 and TRBJ2-7; unclear D gene. V was pared by 1 base and J by 0 bases, with 7 bases between. The CDR3 consists of 14 residues. The germline V gene encodes CDR1 SGHTA and CDR2 FQGNSA. The CDR3 DNA reads TGTGCCAGCAGCTTAGGATGGGGCTCCTACGAGCAGTACTTC. Translation: CASSLGWGSYEQYF.

V gene TRBV6-1 combines with J gene TRBJ2-7; D is undetermined. CDR1 and CDR2 from the germline V gene are MNHNS and SASEGT. The CDR3 spans 15 residues. Trimming took off 6 bases at V and 7 bases at J, with 22 bases between the two ends. CDR3 sequence reads: CASSNPRGARWEQYF. CDR3 coding DNA: TGTGCCAGCAGCAACCCCAGAGGCGCCCGTTGGGAGCAGTACTTC.

The chain links TRBV25-1 to TRBJ1-6, with 8 nucleotides matching TRBD1. Germline loops: CDR1 MGHDK, CDR2 SYGVNS. The CDR3 has 16 amino acids. V shed 9 bases, J shed 7 bases, and the junction held 14 bases outside the gene matches. CDR3 in amino acids: CARMPTGDDANSPLHF. CDR3 in DNA: TGTGCCAGGATGCCGACAGGGGACGACGCAAATTCACCCCTCCACTTT.